The 16 T cell receptor beta chains presented below share a single source sample, sequenced in a study of T cell responses to AZD1222 COVID-19 vaccine. Data came from immunoSEQ multiplex PCR; TCRdb stores just in-frame clones and leaves some out. The sample lists 100,000 to 150,000 clones; about 90% were seen once. Sequenced material: peripheral blood, taken on day 0 of MenACWY control vaccination. The receptors originated from an adult in good health.

The chain couples TRBV5-1 to TRBJ2-2; 7 bases agree with TRBD1. Losses at the gene ends were 0 bases for V and 1 base for J; bases not matched to a gene: 6. The germline V gene encodes CDR1 SGHRS and CDR2 YFSETQ. The CDR3 spans 17 residues. CDR3 in DNA: TGCGCCAGCAGCTTGGTCCCGGACAGGCTGAACACCGGGGAGCTGTTTTTT. The encoded protein is CASSLVPDRLNTGELFF.

This sequence joins TRBV5-1 and TRBJ2-7, with 9 bases aligning to TRBD2. Trimming cost V 5 bases and J 2 bases; bases outside gene matches: 14. This CDR3 comprises 17 residues. Germline V lookup: CDR1 SGHRS, CDR2 YFSETQ. The CDR3 coding sequence is TGCGCCAGCAGTCCTATGGGGCTAGCGGGACCTCCCTACGAGCAGTACTTC. The encoded protein is CASSPMGLAGPPYEQYF.

This chain connects TRBV6-5 to TRBJ1-4, with TRBD1 as a possible D gene (5 bases). V was pared by 0 bases and J by 5 bases, with 7 bases between. This CDR3 contains 14 residues. The V gene's germline CDR1 is MNHEY and CDR2 SVGAGI. The DNA for the CDR3 is TGTGCCAGCAGTTACTCGGGGGGGAATGAAAAACTGTTTTTT. It translates to CASSYSGGNEKLFF.

This chain links TRBV4-1 with TRBJ2-3; D call uncertain. The germline gives CDR1 MGHRA, CDR2 YSYEKL. The V end lost 1 base, the J end lost 0 bases, and 26 bases lay between the germline ends. The CDR3 is made up of 21 amino acids. CDR3 nucleotide sequence: TGCGCCAGCAGCCAAGTAGGAGAACACCTCCCGACGGTGACTAGCACAGATACGCAGTATTTT. Its protein is CASSQVGEHLPTVTSTDTQYF.

This chain uses TRBV18 with TRBJ1-4, with 7 nucleotides matching TRBD1. Per the germline V gene, CDR1 is KGHSH and CDR2 is LQKENI. J lost 2 bases, V lost 1 base, and 4 bases had no gene match. The CDR3 is 16 residues long. The CDR3 DNA sequence: TGTGCCAGCTCACCACAGGGGGCAACGACTAATGAAAAACTGTTTTTT. It specifies CASSPQGATTNEKLFF.

The V call is TRBV28, the J call TRBJ1-3, with TRBD1 as a possible D gene (5 bases). The ends were cut back, 4 bases at V and 4 bases at J, with 14 bases in the middle. From germline, CDR1 is MDHEN and CDR2 SYDVKM. CDR3 length equals 15 residues. In DNA form, the CDR3 reads TGTGCCAGCAGTTCCCCGCAGGGATCGGGAAACACCATATATTTT. Amino acids: CASSSPQGSGNTIYF.

Comment on this clone: Other DNA variants within this sample encode the same CDR3. J is TRBJ1-5 and V is TRBV28; the D is unclear. Germline V lookup: CDR1 MDHEN, CDR2 SYDVKM. CDR3 size: 12 residues. Trimming took 3 bases from V and 7 from J, leaving 7 bases between them. The CDR3 sequence: CASSLLNQPQHF. Here the CDR3 DNA reads TGTGCCAGCAGTTTGTTGAACCAGCCCCAGCATTTT.

The V call is TRBV7-9, the J call TRBJ2-3, with 8 bases lining up with TRBD1. CDR1 is SEHNR and CDR2 is FQNEAQ in the germline V gene (reference sequence). This CDR3 contains 17 residues. With 0 bases clipped from V and 11 bases from J, the junction kept 16 bases outside the gene matches. The CDR3 is CASSLAFQGARSHGQYF. CDR3 nucleotide sequence: TGTGCCAGCAGCTTAGCTTTCCAGGGGGCCCGTTCTCATGGGCAGTATTTT.

The V gene is TRBV4-2, the J gene TRBJ2-1, with TRBD2 matching 13 bases. Trimming cost V 8 bases and J 4 bases; bases outside gene matches: 2. The length of the CDR3 is 14 residues. The germline V gene has CDR1 LGHNA and CDR2 YNFKEQ. CDR3 residues: CASATSGRYNEQFF. CDR3 DNA sequence: TGTGCCAGCGCGACTAGCGGGAGGTACAATGAGCAGTTCTTC.

V is TRBV6-5 and J is TRBJ1-6, with D possibly being TRBD1 (6 bases). V was cut by 8 bases and J by 9 bases, with 14 bases left in between. CDR3 length: 13 residues. Looked up from germline, CDR1 is MNHEY and CDR2 is SVGAGI. CDR3 bases: TGTGCCAGCTATTCAGGGGTCAGTTCACCCCTCCACTTT. Protein product: CASYSGVSSPLHF.

J is TRBJ1-5 and V is TRBV5-1; D remains ambiguous. Germline CDR1 reads SGHRS; CDR2 reads YFSETQ. The CDR3 spans 13 residues. V was pared by 0 bases and J by 5 bases, with 6 bases between. CDR3 protein: CASSLGVDQPQHF. In DNA form, the CDR3 reads TGCGCCAGCAGCTTGGGAGTGGATCAGCCCCAGCATTTT. Full variable domain (missing parts from reference TRBV5-1 and TRBJ1-5): KAGVTQTPRYLIKTRGQQVTLSCSPISGHRSVSWYQQTPGQGLQFLFEYFSETQRNKGNFPGRFSGRQFSNSRSEMNVSTLELGDSALYLCASSLGVDQPQHFGDGTRLSIL.

The rearrangement links TRBV7-2 to TRBJ2-5; D remains unclear. Per the germline V gene, CDR1 is SGHTA and CDR2 is FQGNSA. This CDR3 region has 14 residues. Trimming shortened V by 1 base and J by 5 bases, and 11 bases separated the two germline ends. This CDR3 reads CASSLDLGKETQYF. The CDR3 nucleotides are TGTGCCAGCAGCTTAGACCTGGGTAAGGAGACCCAGTACTTC. Variable domain in full (rest from reference TRBV7-2 and TRBJ2-5): GAGVSQSPSNKVTEKGKDVELRCDPISGHTALYWYRQSLGQGLEFLIYFQGNSAPDKSGLPSDRFSAERTGGSVSTLTIQRTQQEDSAVYLCASSLDLGKETQYFGPGTRLLVL.

To note about this clone: The sample has other DNA sequences that encode this CDR3 too. The chain couples TRBV28 to TRBJ2-2; D gene uncertain. The germline V gene encodes CDR1 MDHEN and CDR2 SYDVKM. The CDR3 extends over 13 amino acids. Trimming shortened V by 8 bases and J by 2 bases, and 9 bases separated the two germline ends. The CDR3 nucleotides are TGTGCCAGCTCCCCTCGAAACACCGGGGAGCTGTTTTTT. Translation gives CASSPRNTGELFF.

This chain uses TRBV9 with TRBJ2-2; 11 bases align to TRBD2. This CDR3 spans 21 amino acids. Unmatched junction bases numbered 16, after V lost 3 bases and J lost 0 bases. Germline CDR1 reads SGDLS; CDR2 reads YYNGEE. This chain's CDR3 is CASSARTGTSGGSANTGELFF. DNA for the CDR3: TGTGCCAGCAGCGCCAGAACCGGGACTAGCGGAGGAAGCGCGAACACCGGGGAGCTGTTTTTT.

The chain joins TRBV7-9 to TRBJ2-3; TRBD2 might be the D (5 bases). The CDR3 runs to 14 residues. CDR1 and CDR2 from the germline V gene are SEHNR and FQNEAQ (reference sequence). With 8 bases removed from V and 1 base from J, the gap between germline ends came to 13 bases. CDR3 sequence reads: CASLRGVGTDTQYF. As DNA, the CDR3 is TGTGCCAGCCTTCGGGGAGTCGGCACAGATACGCAGTATTTT.

The genes are TRBV7-9 and TRBJ2-1; 12 bases align to TRBD2. This CDR3 has 15 amino acids. V dropped 5 bases and J dropped 7; count of bases not matched to a gene: 6. Germline CDR1 is SEHNR and CDR2 is FQNEAQ (reference sequence). CDR3 sequence: CASSITSGRTNEQFF. The CDR3 bases are TGTGCCAGCAGCATCACTAGCGGGAGGACGAATGAGCAGTTCTTC.